This T cell receptor (beta chain) emerged from a study of pediatric ulcerative colitis. Only a few counts were recorded for this clone. Antigen: not known. The study's findings and limits: Substantially fewer templates came from a couple of patients' blood samples.

At colonoscopy, a blood sample was also collected. J lost 5 bases, V lost 4 bases, and 12 bases had no gene match. From germline, CDR1 is SGHRS and CDR2 YFSETQ. The CDR3 length is 18 residues. Profiling relied on immunoSEQ multiplex PCR, and the TCRdb table lists in-frame clones only, not all of them. The table has approximately 60,000 clones, 70% to 90% seen once. The sample comprised blood. The receptor was isolated from a boy aged 5-17 years with severe ulcerative colitis. This sequence joins TRBV5-1 and TRBJ2-1; 13 bases agree with TRBD2. CDR3 sequence reads: CASSLDLGTSGDDNEQFF. CDR3 nucleotides: TGCGCCAGCAGCCTCGACCTCGGGACTAGCGGGGATGACAATGAGCAGTTCTTC.